This T cell receptor (beta chain) was recorded in a study of T cell responses to AZD1222 COVID-19 vaccine. The CDR3 length is 14 residues. Per germline, CDR1 SGHRS and CDR2 YFSETQ. Between the trimmed V and J ends, which lost 0 bases and 8 bases, there was a span of 11 bases. The assay was immunoSEQ multiplex PCR, and TCRdb's table has in-frame clones only and misses some. The sample carries around 150,000 clones, around 89% recorded once. The sample was peripheral blood, taken on day 0 of MenACWY control vaccination. This clonotype was sampled from an adult in good health. The V gene is TRBV5-1, the J gene TRBJ1-4; D not certain. The CDR3 region is CASSLVRPGEKLFF. CDR3 coding DNA: TGCGCCAGCAGCTTGGTGAGGCCGGGAGAAAAACTGTTTTTT.